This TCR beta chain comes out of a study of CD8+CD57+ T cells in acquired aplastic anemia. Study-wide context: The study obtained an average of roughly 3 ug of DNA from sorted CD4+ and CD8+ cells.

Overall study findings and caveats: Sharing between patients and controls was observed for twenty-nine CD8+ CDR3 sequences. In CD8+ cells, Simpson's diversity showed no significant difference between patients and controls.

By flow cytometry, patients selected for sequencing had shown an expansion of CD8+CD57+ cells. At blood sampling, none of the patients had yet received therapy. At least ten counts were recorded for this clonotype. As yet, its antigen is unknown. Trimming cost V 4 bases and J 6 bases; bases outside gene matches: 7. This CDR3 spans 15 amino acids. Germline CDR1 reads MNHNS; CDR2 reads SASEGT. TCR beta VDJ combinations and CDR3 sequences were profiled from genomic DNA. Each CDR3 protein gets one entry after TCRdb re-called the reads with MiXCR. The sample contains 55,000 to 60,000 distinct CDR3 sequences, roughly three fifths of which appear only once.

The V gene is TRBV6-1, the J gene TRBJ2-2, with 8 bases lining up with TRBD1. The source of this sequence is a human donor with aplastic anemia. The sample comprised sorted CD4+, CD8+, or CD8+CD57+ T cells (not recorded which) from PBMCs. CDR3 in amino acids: CASSGGQGEAGELFF. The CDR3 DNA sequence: TGTGCCAGCAGTGGAGGACAGGGAGAGGCCGGGGAGCTGTTTTTT.